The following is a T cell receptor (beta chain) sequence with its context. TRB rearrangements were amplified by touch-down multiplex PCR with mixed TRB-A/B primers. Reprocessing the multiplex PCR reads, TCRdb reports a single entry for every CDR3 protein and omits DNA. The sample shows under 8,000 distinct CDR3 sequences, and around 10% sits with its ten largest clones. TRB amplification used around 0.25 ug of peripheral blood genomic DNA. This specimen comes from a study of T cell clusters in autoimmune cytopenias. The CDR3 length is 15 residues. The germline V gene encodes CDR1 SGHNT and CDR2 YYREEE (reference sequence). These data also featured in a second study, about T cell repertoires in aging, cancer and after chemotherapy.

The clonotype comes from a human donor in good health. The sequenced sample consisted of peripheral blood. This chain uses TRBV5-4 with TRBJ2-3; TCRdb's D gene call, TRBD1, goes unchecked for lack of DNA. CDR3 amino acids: CASLRDRQPTDTQYF.